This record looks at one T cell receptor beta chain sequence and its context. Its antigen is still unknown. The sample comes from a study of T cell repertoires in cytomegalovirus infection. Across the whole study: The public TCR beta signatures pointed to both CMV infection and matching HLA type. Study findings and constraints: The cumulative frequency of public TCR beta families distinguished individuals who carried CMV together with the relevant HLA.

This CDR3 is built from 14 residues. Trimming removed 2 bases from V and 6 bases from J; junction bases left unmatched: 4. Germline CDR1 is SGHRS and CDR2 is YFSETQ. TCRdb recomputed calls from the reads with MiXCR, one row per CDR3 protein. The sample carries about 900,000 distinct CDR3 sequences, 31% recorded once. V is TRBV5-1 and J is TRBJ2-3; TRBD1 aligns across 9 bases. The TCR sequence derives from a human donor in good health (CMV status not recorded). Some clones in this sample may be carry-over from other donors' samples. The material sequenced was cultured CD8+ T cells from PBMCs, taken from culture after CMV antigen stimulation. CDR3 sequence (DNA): TGCGCCAGCAGCTTAGGACAGGGGATGGATACGCAGTATTTT. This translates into CASSLGQGMDTQYF.